This is a list of T cell receptor beta chains from one sample in a study of cytomegalovirus exposure and HLA in healthy donors. Generated by immunoSEQ multiplex PCR, the TCRdb table keeps only in-frame clones and is missing some. The table has some 150,000 clones, around 73% seen once. Sequenced material: PBMCs. The source of these receptors is a female donor in good health and CMV-seronegative. The CDR3 runs from the conserved cysteine through the conserved F or W. The D gene is left open where the match is weak. For some rows the clone size is stated as once, few or many, or as a class when expanded; others skip it.

V gene	clone size	D gene	J gene	CDR3 protein	CDR3 DNA
TRBV5-1	-	TRBD1	TRBJ2-1	CASSSYSRGSGLTREQFF	TGCGCCAGCAGCTCCTACAGCAGGGGGAGCGGACTGACAAGGGAGCAGTTCTTC
TRBV25-1	-	-	TRBJ1-6	CASSESWGGGNSPLHF	TGTGCCAGCAGTGAAAGTTGGGGGGGCGGAAATTCACCCCTCCACTTT
TRBV6-5	few	-	TRBJ1-1	CASALVGLSEAFF	TGTGCCAGCGCCTTAGTCGGGTTGTCTGAAGCTTTCTTT
TRBV11-3	-	TRBD1	TRBJ2-2	CASSTHGQVKINAGELFF	TGTGCCAGCAGCACCCACGGACAGGTCAAAATTAACGCCGGGGAGCTGTTTTTT
TRBV18	-	-	TRBJ1-2	CASSPDGGYGYTF	TGTGCCAGCTCACCGGACGGAGGCTATGGCTACACCTTC
TRBV6-1	-	-	TRBJ2-1	CASSPGYNEQFF	TGTGCCAGCAGTCCGGGCTACAATGAGCAGTTCTTC
TRBV25-1	few	TRBD2	TRBJ2-1	CASSEWASGSFDEQFF	TGTGCCAGCAGTGAATGGGCTAGCGGGAGTTTCGATGAGCAGTTCTTC
TRBV6-1	once	-	TRBJ1-1	CASSERPRGSTEAFF	TGTGCCAGCAGTGAACGCCCCCGGGGTAGCACTGAAGCTTTCTTT
TRBV14	few	TRBD1	TRBJ1-5	CASSRRTGGLNQSNQPQHF	TGTGCCAGCAGCCGAAGGACAGGGGGCCTGAATCAAAGCAATCAGCCCCAGCATTTT
TRBV30	-	-	TRBJ1-2	CAWSVLGIYGYTF	TGTGCCTGGAGTGTACTCGGGATCTATGGCTACACCTTC
TRBV7-6	-	TRBD2	TRBJ2-5	CASSIGLAGEETQYF	TGTGCCAGCAGCATCGGACTAGCGGGAGAAGAGACCCAGTACTTC
TRBV5-1	-	-	TRBJ1-1	CASSPKGGSGNTEAFF	TGCGCCAGCAGCCCGAAGGGGGGGTCAGGGAACACTGAAGCTTTCTTT
TRBV19	-	-	TRBJ1-1	CASGQSSFSEAFF	TGTGCCAGCGGACAGAGCAGTTTCTCTGAAGCTTTCTTT
TRBV25-1	-	-	TRBJ2-1	CASSERRELNEQFF	TGTGCCAGCAGTGAAAGGCGGGAACTCAATGAGCAGTTCTTC
TRBV9	-	TRBD1	TRBJ1-2	CASSLQGAAANYGYTF	TGTGCCAGCAGCTTACAGGGGGCCGCGGCTAACTATGGCTACACCTTC
TRBV2	-	TRBD1	TRBJ2-3	CASRRQGRDTQYF	TGTGCCAGCAGAAGACAGGGGAGGGATACGCAGTATTTT
TRBV4-1	-	TRBD2	TRBJ2-5	CASSLGLAAQETQYF	TGCGCCAGCAGCCTGGGACTAGCGGCTCAAGAGACCCAGTACTTC
TRBV27	-	-	TRBJ2-7	CASSLQYSGDRSYEQYF	TGTGCCAGCAGTTTACAATACTCAGGGGACCGCTCCTACGAGCAGTACTTC
TRBV27	-	-	TRBJ2-3	CASSGADTRYF	TGTGCCAGCTCTGGGGCAGATACGCGGTATTTT
TRBV5-5	-	TRBD1	TRBJ1-1	CASSGTEVTGAFF	TGTGCCAGCAGCGGGACAGAAGTTACGGGAGCTTTCTTT
TRBV7-6	-	TRBD2	TRBJ2-3	CASSSRTSGGFIDTQYF	TGTGCCAGCAGCTCTAGGACTAGCGGGGGGTTTATAGATACGCAGTATTTT
TRBV5-6	-	TRBD1	TRBJ2-7	CASSSTGYITYEQYF	TGTGCCAGCAGCTCGACAGGGTATATCACCTACGAGCAGTACTTC
TRBV30	-	TRBD2	TRBJ2-7	CAWSKGAGGTLSYEQYF	TGTGCCTGGAGTAAGGGGGCGGGAGGGACCCTCTCCTACGAGCAGTACTTC
TRBV6-4	many	-	TRBJ2-7	CASSPDRDSYEQYF	TGTGCCAGCTCCCCGGACAGAGACTCCTACGAGCAGTACTTC
TRBV7-9	-	-	TRBJ1-1	CASSLDYTEAFF	TGTGCCAGCAGCTTAGACTACACCGAAGCTTTCTTT
TRBV7-2	-	-	TRBJ2-3	CASTREQIKRGTQYF	TGTGCCAGCACGCGAGAGCAGATCAAAAGGGGTACGCAGTATTTT
TRBV4-1	-	-	TRBJ2-1	CASSHGATNSYNEQFF	TGCGCCAGCAGCCACGGAGCAACTAACTCCTACAATGAGCAGTTCTTC
TRBV5-1	-	-	TRBJ1-1	CASSLVRGLRTEAFF	TGCGCCAGCAGCTTGGTTCGGGGATTGAGGACTGAAGCTTTCTTT
TRBV2	few	TRBD2	TRBJ2-7	CASSGTSGRHEQYF	TGTGCCAGCAGTGGCACTAGCGGGAGGCACGAGCAGTACTTC
TRBV19	once	TRBD1	TRBJ2-7	CASSIVGTGAAYEQYF	TGTGCCAGTAGTATAGTCGGGACAGGGGCGGCCTACGAGCAGTACTTC
TRBV6-5	-	TRBD1	TRBJ1-4	CASSSTTGVSNEKLFF	TGTGCCAGCAGTTCTACTACAGGGGTATCTAATGAAAAACTGTTTTTT
TRBV9	few	-	TRBJ2-3	CASSVPGSTDTQYF	TGTGCCAGCAGCGTCCCGGGAAGCACAGATACGCAGTATTTT
TRBV18	-	-	TRBJ2-7	CASSPPLGSEQYF	TGTGCCAGCTCACCACCTCTGGGGAGCGAGCAGTACTTC
TRBV10-1	-	TRBD2	TRBJ2-1	CASSENVGTTLNEQFF	TGCGCCAGCAGTGAGAATGTAGGGACTACCCTCAATGAGCAGTTCTTC
TRBV10-1	-	TRBD2	TRBJ2-1	CASLFPGLAGIISYNEQFF	TGCGCCAGCCTCTTCCCGGGACTAGCGGGAATTATCTCCTACAATGAGCAGTTCTTC
TRBV5-1	few	TRBD1	TRBJ1-1	CASARQGDTEAFF	TGCGCCAGCGCCCGGCAGGGGGATACTGAAGCTTTCTTT
TRBV18	-	TRBD1	TRBJ2-2	CASSPGQVNTGELFF	TGTGCCAGCTCACCAGGACAGGTGAACACCGGGGAGCTGTTTTTT
TRBV28	-	TRBD1	TRBJ2-7	CASSTRDRGFPEQYF	TGTGCCAGCAGTACCCGGGACAGGGGGTTCCCCGAGCAGTACTTC
TRBV7-2	-	-	TRBJ1-4	CASSLAPPGEKLFF	TGTGCCAGCAGCTTAGCGCCGCCGGGTGAAAAACTGTTTTTT
TRBV27	-	-	TRBJ2-7	CASSSPMRSYEQYF	TGTGCCAGCAGTTCACCAATGAGGTCCTACGAGCAGTACTTC
TRBV6-6	-	-	TRBJ2-7	CASLVGSEQYF	TGTGCCAGCTTGGTCGGGTCCGAGCAGTACTTC
TRBV6-6	-	-	TRBJ2-7	CASSLSPAGDYEQYF	TGTGCCAGCAGCCTAAGTCCTGCGGGTGACTACGAGCAGTACTTC
TRBV10-2	-	-	TRBJ1-5	CASSESSRGSNQPQHF	TGCGCCAGCAGTGAGTCTAGTAGGGGTAGCAATCAGCCCCAGCATTTT
TRBV18	few	-	TRBJ1-1	CASSPPGQHTEAFF	TGTGCCAGCTCACCACCCGGACAGCACACTGAAGCTTTCTTT
TRBV2	-	TRBD1	TRBJ1-4	CASRETGLLSLNEKLFF	TGTGCCAGCAGGGAGACAGGGCTCTTATCCCTGAATGAAAAACTGTTTTTT
TRBV5-6	-	-	TRBJ1-5	CASSLGRNQPQHF	TGTGCCAGCAGCTTGGGTCGGAATCAGCCCCAGCATTTT
TRBV2	-	-	TRBJ1-1	CASSEQGPTLEAFF	TGTGCCAGCAGTGAACAGGGGCCCACCCTTGAAGCTTTCTTT
TRBV5-1	-	TRBD1	TRBJ1-3	CASRTGGTGNTIYF	TGCGCCAGCAGAACAGGGGGAACTGGAAACACCATATATTTT
TRBV6-5	-	TRBD1	TRBJ1-2	CASSFNRGVNYGYTF	TGTGCCAGCAGTTTTAACAGGGGCGTAAACTATGGCTACACCTTC
TRBV27	-	TRBD2	TRBJ2-7	CASSEAGAGYEQYF	TGTGCCAGCAGTGAAGCGGGAGCAGGCTACGAGCAGTACTTC
TRBV5-1	few	TRBD2	TRBJ2-1	CATRRWTSGANEQFF	TGCGCCACCCGAAGGTGGACTAGCGGGGCCAATGAGCAGTTCTTC
TRBV1	-	-	TRBJ2-7	CTSSQAGPTSGSVYEQYF	TGCACCAGCAGCCAAGCGGGCCCCACCAGCGGGAGTGTCTACGAGCAGTACTTC
TRBV5-6	-	TRBD1	TRBJ1-1	CASSLGGTDTYLNTEAFF	TGTGCCAGCAGCCTCGGCGGGACAGACACGTATTTGAACACTGAAGCTTTCTTT
TRBV7-9	once	-	TRBJ1-1	CSSLGVFAEAFF	TGTTCCTCCCTAGGGGTTTTCGCTGAAGCTTTCTTT